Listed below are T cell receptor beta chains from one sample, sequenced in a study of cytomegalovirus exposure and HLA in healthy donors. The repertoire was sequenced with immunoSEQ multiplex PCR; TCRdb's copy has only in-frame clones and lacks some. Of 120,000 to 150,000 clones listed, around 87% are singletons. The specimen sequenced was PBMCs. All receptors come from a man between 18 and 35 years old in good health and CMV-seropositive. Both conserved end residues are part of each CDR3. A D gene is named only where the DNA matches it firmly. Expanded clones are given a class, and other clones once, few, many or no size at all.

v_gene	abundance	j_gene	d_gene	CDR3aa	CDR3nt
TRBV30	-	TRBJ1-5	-	CAWNRDDQPQHF	TGTGCCTGGAACAGGGATGATCAGCCCCAGCATTTT
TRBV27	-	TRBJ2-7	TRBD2	CASNRGGIVYEQYF	TGTGCCAGTAATCGCGGGGGTATTGTCTACGAGCAGTACTTC
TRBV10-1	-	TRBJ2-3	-	CASGLRGTDTQYF	TGCGCCAGCGGATTGAGGGGGACAGATACGCAGTATTTT
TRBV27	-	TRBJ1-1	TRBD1	CASRTGVRGRLAPEAFF	TGTGCCAGCAGGACGGGAGTCAGGGGGCGCCTCGCCCCTGAAGCTTTCTTT
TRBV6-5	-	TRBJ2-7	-	CASSYSAGLYEQYF	TGTGCCAGCAGTTACTCGGCAGGGCTCTACGAGCAGTACTTC
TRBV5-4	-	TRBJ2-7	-	CASSGTWGPLEQYF	TGTGCCAGCAGCGGGACATGGGGCCCTCTCGAGCAGTACTTC
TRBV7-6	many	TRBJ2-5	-	CASSPRGLETQYF	TGTGCCAGCAGCCCTAGGGGTTTAGAGACCCAGTACTTC
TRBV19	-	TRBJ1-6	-	CASSNLWDTVTPSPLHF	TGTGCCAGTAGTAACCTCTGGGACACGGTTACCCCGTCACCCCTCCACTTT
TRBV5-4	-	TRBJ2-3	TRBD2	CASSLGLAGRTDTQYF	TGTGCCAGCAGCTTGGGGCTAGCGGGGCGTACAGATACGCAGTATTTT
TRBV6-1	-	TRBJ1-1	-	CAGSRDTMNTEAFF	TGTGCCGGCTCCCGGGACACCATGAACACTGAAGCTTTCTTT
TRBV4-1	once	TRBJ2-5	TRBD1	CASSQGQAETQYF	TGCGCCAGCAGCCAGGGACAGGCGGAGACCCAGTACTTC
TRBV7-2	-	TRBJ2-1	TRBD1	CASSRGGGRGPTAEQFF	TGTGCCAGCAGCAGAGGTGGGGGCAGGGGGCCTACGGCTGAGCAGTTCTTC
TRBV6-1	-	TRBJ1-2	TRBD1	CASSGKLGQTISYGYTF	TGTGCCAGCAGTGGTAAATTGGGACAGACAATTAGCTATGGCTACACCTTC
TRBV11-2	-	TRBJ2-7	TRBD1	CASSYRGQGTTSYEQYF	TGTGCCAGCAGCTATCGAGGACAGGGGACAACTTCCTACGAGCAGTACTTC
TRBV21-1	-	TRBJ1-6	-	CASSKPDRAGDSPLHF	TGTGCCAGCAGCAAACCGGACAGGGCGGGTGATTCACCCCTCCACTTT
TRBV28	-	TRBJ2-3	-	CASSLDRLLDTQYF	TGTGCCAGCAGTCTCGACAGACTCTTAGATACGCAGTATTTT